The 19 T cell receptor beta chains below all came from one sample that was sequenced in a study of T-cell memory formation after mild COVID-19. Each CDR3 protein gets one entry after TCRdb re-called the 5' RACE reads with MiXCR. The data contain fewer than 110,000 distinct CDR3 sequences, approximately 14% of them singletons. Sequenced sample: PBMCs or a T cell subset sorted from them (not recorded which). The receptors shown here come from a man younger than 35 who had mild COVID-19 (a few samples of this study predate the infection). Cell type and time point are not known.

The chain has TRBV5-1 and TRBJ1-1, with a tentative D call TRBD1 (5 bases). The CDR3 runs 15 residues. Trimming stripped 0 bases from V and 2 bases from J, with 11 bases between. The V gene's germline CDR1 is SGHRS and CDR2 YFSETQ. This CDR3 is CASSLGRGFNTEAFF. Written as DNA, the CDR3 is TGCGCCAGCAGCTTGGGGAGGGGATTCAACACTGAAGCTTTCTTT.

The chain is built from TRBV27 and TRBJ1-1; TRBD1 is a possible D gene (6 bases). The length of the CDR3 is 14 residues. Germline V gene sequence: CDR1 MNHEY, CDR2 SMNVEV (reference sequence). V was shortened by 6 bases and J by 3 bases, with 14 bases between the two germline ends. The CDR3 DNA reads TGTGCCAGCAGCCGAAGAGGGGGGCACACTGAAGCTTTCTTT. This sequence encodes CASSRRGGHTEAFF.

The DNA of the CDR3 is TGTGCCAGCAGCCCTACCGCCGGACAGGGGTACGAGCAGTACTTC. This encodes CASSPTAGQGYEQYF. The chain couples TRBV7-2 to TRBJ2-7; 9 bases line up with TRBD1. The germline V gene has CDR1 SGHTA and CDR2 FQGNSA. The CDR3 is 15 amino acids. J was trimmed by 4 bases and V by 5 bases; bases with no gene match: 9.

This sequence joins TRBV6-6 and TRBJ1-1; a weak D match, TRBD1 (6 bases). Germline V gene data show CDR1 as MNHNY and CDR2 as SVGAGI (reference sequence). Deletions cut 8 bases from V and 4 bases from J, with 23 bases between. The CDR3 has 16 amino acids. CDR3 DNA: TGTGCCAGCGTAAACTCATACAGGGTCGAGATCACTGAAGCTTTCTTT. It translates to CASVNSYRVEITEAFF.

The chain has TRBV2 and TRBJ1-5; 9 bases fit TRBD1. Per germline, CDR1 SNHLY and CDR2 FYNNEI. This CDR3 comprises 15 residues. J lost 3 bases, V lost 6 bases, and 6 bases had no gene match. The CDR3 region is CASRADRGLNQPQHF. CDR3 nucleotide sequence: TGTGCCAGCAGAGCGGACAGGGGTCTCAATCAGCCCCAGCATTTT.

This clonotype appeared a few times. The rearrangement uses TRBV6-5 and TRBJ2-1; 14 positions agree with TRBD2. The trim removed 6 bases at V and 6 bases at J, leaving 4 bases unmatched. Germline lookup yields CDR1 MNHEY and CDR2 SVGAGI. The CDR3 loop spans 15 amino acids. The CDR3 DNA is TGTGCCAGCAGCTGGACTAGCGGGGGGCTCAATGAGCAGTTCTTC. It is translated as CASSWTSGGLNEQFF.

This clonotype was counted between two and nine times. This chain joins TRBV9 and TRBJ2-7; 11 nucleotides align to TRBD1. CDR1 and CDR2 from the germline V gene are SGDLS and YYNGEE. This CDR3 spans 14 amino acids. Unmatched junction bases numbered 2, after V lost 3 bases and J lost 3 bases. In DNA, the CDR3 is TGTGCCAGCAGCGCCGGGACAGGGGGCTACGAGCAGTACTTC. Its protein is CASSAGTGGYEQYF.

The V and J genes are TRBV21-1 and TRBJ2-2; the D call of TRBD2 is as the table states it, not checked on the DNA. TRBV21-1 is described as a pseudogene. The CDR3 runs 14 residues. DNA of the CDR3: TGTGCCAGCAGCATAGAGGAAGACTACGGGGAGCTGTTTTTT. This sequence encodes CASSIEEDYGELFF.

The V and J genes are TRBV7-9 and TRBJ1-4, with 9 bases lining up with TRBD1. This CDR3 has 19 amino acids. The V and J ends lost 3 bases and 3 bases, in that order; junction bases with no gene match: 14. Germline lookup yields CDR1 SEHNR and CDR2 FQNEAQ (reference sequence). For the CDR3, the DNA is TGTGCCAGCAGCTTCGGATACCGGGACAGGGAAATGGCTAATGAAAAACTGTTTTTT. The encoded protein is CASSFGYRDREMANEKLFF.

CDR3 region: CASTQGGGDPYGYTF. CDR3 sequence (DNA): TGCGCCAGCACACAAGGGGGGGGCGATCCCTATGGCTACACCTTC. The chain uses TRBV5-1 and TRBJ1-2; a possible D gene is TRBD1 (6 bases). The V and J ends lost 6 bases and 4 bases respectively, with 19 bases between them. This CDR3 is 15 amino acids long. The germline V gene encodes CDR1 SGHRS and CDR2 YFSETQ.

The V gene is TRBV6-6, the J gene TRBJ1-6, with 7 bases lining up with TRBD1. The CDR3 runs 16 residues. The germline V gene has CDR1 MNHNY and CDR2 SVGAGI (reference sequence). Trimming cost V 6 bases and J 3 bases; bases outside gene matches: 8. CDR3 coding DNA: TGTGCCAGCAGGCGGGACAGCAGCCTCTATAATTCACCCCTCCACTTT. The encoded protein is CASRRDSSLYNSPLHF.

There are a few counts of this clonotype. V usage is TRBV29-1 and J usage is TRBJ2-7; the match to TRBD1 covers 8 bases. Per the germline V gene, CDR1 is SQVTM and CDR2 is ANQGSEA. V lost 5 bases and J lost 0; bases outside the gene matches: 6. This CDR3 region has 14 residues. CDR3 region: CSVQGQATSYEQYF. The DNA of the CDR3 is TGCAGCGTTCAGGGACAGGCGACCTCCTACGAGCAGTACTTC.

This clonotype was counted only a few times. The CDR3 DNA follows: TGCGCCAGCAGGAGCGGGGGATCAGCAGATACGCAGTATTTT. It codes for CASRSGGSADTQYF. V is TRBV4-1 and J is TRBJ2-3; TRBD2 matches 8 bases. CDR3 size: 14 residues. Germline values: CDR1 MGHRA, CDR2 YSYEKL. J lost 4 bases, V lost 6 bases, and 6 bases had no gene match.

V usage is TRBV27 and J usage is TRBJ2-7; tentative D call: TRBD1 (6 bases). Germline CDR1 reads MNHEY; CDR2 reads SMNVEV (reference sequence). The CDR3 totals 14 residues. V lost 3 bases and J 5 bases, leaving 14 bases between the germline ends. CDR3 sequence: CASSFRGRDDEQYF. The CDR3 nucleotides are TGTGCCAGCAGTTTCAGGGGCAGGGACGACGAGCAGTACTTC.

This clonotype occurred a few times. The chain is built from TRBV19 and TRBJ1-2, with TRBD1 as a possible D gene (6 bases). Germline CDR1 and CDR2: LNHDA and SQIVND (reference sequence). Trimming shortened V by 6 bases and J by 3 bases, and 14 bases separated the two germline ends. This CDR3 has 14 residues. The CDR3 protein is CASRPGGGYYGYTF. The CDR3 bases are TGTGCCAGTAGGCCCGGGGGCGGATACTATGGCTACACCTTC.

The V call is TRBV15, the J call TRBJ1-6; D call uncertain. The CDR3 loop spans 16 amino acids. Germline values: CDR1 LNHNV, CDR2 YYDKDF (reference sequence). Trimming removed 5 bases at V and 8 bases at J, with 19 bases between. CDR3 sequence (DNA): TGTGCCACCAGCGGGTTTCTACAGCGATACGATTCACCCCTCCACTTT. Amino acids: CATSGFLQRYDSPLHF.

This clonotype was detected a few times. This sequence joins TRBV10-3 and TRBJ2-3; 9 bases agree with TRBD2. J was trimmed by 5 bases and V by 0 bases; bases with no gene match: 6. CDR3 length: 16 residues. Germline V gives CDR1 ENHRY, CDR2 SYGVKD. CDR3 sequence: CAISESASGVLDTQYF. CDR3 in DNA: TGTGCCATCAGTGAGTCGGCTAGCGGGGTTCTAGATACGCAGTATTTT.

V is TRBV2 and J is TRBJ2-7, with D hard to call. V gave up 6 bases and J gave up 2 bases, with 8 bases separating them. CDR1 and CDR2 (germline): SNHLY, FYNNEI. CDR3 size: 12 residues. The CDR3 loop is CASRVGTYEQYF. The CDR3 DNA follows: TGTGCCAGCAGGGTCGGAACCTACGAGCAGTACTTC.

This clonotype was counted at least ten times. The chain couples TRBV20-1 to TRBJ2-2, with 9 bases lining up with TRBD2. The V and J ends lost 6 bases and 5 bases, in that order; junction bases with no gene match: 13. The CDR3 consists of 16 residues. Germline V CDR1 and CDR2: DFQATT, SNEGSKA (reference sequence). CDR3: CSAVPDSSGGTGELFF. CDR3 coding DNA: TGCAGTGCAGTCCCTGATTCCAGCGGGGGGACCGGGGAGCTGTTTTTT.